This entry describes one T cell receptor beta chain. Its antigen is not known. The sample belongs to a study of vaccination and CD4 T cells after COVID-19. Time point noted: late sampling 161 to 241 days after vaccination in a few convalescent patients. Treatment denoted: roughly 10-day PBMC culture with coronavirus spike peptide pools or control peptides (ViraFEST assay). In germline, CDR1 is WSHSY, CDR2 SAAADI. V was clipped by 2 bases and J by 5 bases, with 15 bases between them. The CDR3 is made up of 15 amino acids. Cultured CD4+ T cells had their DNA profiled by the Oncomine TCR Beta short-read assay. TCRdb reprocessed the PCR reads via MiXCR and lists one record per CDR3 protein. The profile shows 20,000 to 25,000 distinct CDR3 sequences, about 45% of them singletons.

Sequencing used CD4+ T cells from blood, cultured in vitro, obtained about 7 months after SARS-CoV-2 vaccination. The V and J genes are TRBV10-2 and TRBJ1-1, with D possibly being TRBD1 (6 bases). This sequence originates from a human donor who had recovered from COVID-19. DNA of the CDR3: TGCGCCAGCAGTGAGACTACCCAGGGGAGGACTGAAGCTTTCTTT. Protein product: CASSETTQGRTEAFF.